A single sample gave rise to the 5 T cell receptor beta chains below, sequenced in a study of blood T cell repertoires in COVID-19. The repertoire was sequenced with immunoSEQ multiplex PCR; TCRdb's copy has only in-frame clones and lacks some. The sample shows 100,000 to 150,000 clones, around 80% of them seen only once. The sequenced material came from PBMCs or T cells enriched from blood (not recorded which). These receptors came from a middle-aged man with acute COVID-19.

The CDR3 protein is CASSSLGQGKGYEQYF. The CDR3 DNA follows: TGTGCCAGTAGTTCCTTAGGACAGGGGAAGGGGTACGAGCAGTACTTC. V gene TRBV19 combines with J gene TRBJ2-7, with TRBD1 matching 9 bases. J was trimmed by 4 bases and V by 5 bases; bases with no gene match: 12. Germline loops: CDR1 LNHDA, CDR2 SQIVND (reference sequence). CDR3 length: 16 amino acids.

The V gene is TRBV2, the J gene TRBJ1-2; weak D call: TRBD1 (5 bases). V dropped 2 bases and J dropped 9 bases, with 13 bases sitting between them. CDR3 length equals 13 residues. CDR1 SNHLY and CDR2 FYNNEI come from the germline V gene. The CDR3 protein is CASSEFFQGSYTF. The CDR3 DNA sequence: TGTGCCAGCAGTGAATTTTTTCAGGGTAGCTACACCTTC.

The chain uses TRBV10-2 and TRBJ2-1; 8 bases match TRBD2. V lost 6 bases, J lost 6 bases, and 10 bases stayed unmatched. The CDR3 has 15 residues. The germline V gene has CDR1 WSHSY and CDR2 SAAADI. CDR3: CASRGTGGRPNEQFF. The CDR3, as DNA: TGCGCCAGCAGGGGGACGGGGGGGCGACCCAATGAGCAGTTCTTC.

This chain's CDR3 is CASSPWGLSTDTQYF. The CDR3 DNA reads as TGTGCCAGCAGCCCTTGGGGGCTTAGCACAGATACGCAGTATTTT. The chain carries TRBV14 and TRBJ2-3; D possibly corresponds to TRBD1 (6 bases). The V end lost 4 bases, the J end lost 0 bases, and 11 bases lay between the germline ends. The CDR3 has 15 residues. Germline CDR1 reads SGHDN; CDR2 reads FVKESK.

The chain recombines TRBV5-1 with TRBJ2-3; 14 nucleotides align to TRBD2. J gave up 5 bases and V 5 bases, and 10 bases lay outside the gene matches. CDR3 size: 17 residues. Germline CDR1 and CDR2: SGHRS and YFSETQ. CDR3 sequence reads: CASSRGLAGVSEDTQYF. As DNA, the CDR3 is TGCGCCAGCAGTCGGGGACTAGCGGGAGTATCGGAAGATACGCAGTATTTT.